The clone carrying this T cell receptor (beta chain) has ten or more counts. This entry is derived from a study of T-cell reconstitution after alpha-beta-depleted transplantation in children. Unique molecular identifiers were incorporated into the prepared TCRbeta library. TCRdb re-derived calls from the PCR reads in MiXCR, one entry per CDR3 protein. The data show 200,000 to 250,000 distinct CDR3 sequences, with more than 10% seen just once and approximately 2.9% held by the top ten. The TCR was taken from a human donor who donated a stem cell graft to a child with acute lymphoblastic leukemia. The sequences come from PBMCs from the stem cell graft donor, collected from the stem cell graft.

This chain's CDR3 is CSVERQADGAYEQYF. CDR3 DNA sequence: TGCAGCGTTGAAAGGCAGGCCGACGGAGCTTACGAGCAGTACTTC. V usage is TRBV29-1 and J usage is TRBJ2-7; D not resolved. Germline V gene data show CDR1 as SQVTM and CDR2 as ANQGSEA. Trimming took 2 bases from V and 4 from J, leaving 18 bases between them. CDR3 length: 15 amino acids.